This T cell receptor beta chain was recorded in a study of regulatory T cells in long-lasting Graves disease. Study-wide findings and caveats: It was in persistent disease that TRBV28, TRBJ1-2 and TRBJ2-5 were favored.

Germline V lookup: CDR1 SEHNR, CDR2 FQNEAQ (reference sequence). V was trimmed by 4 bases and J by 6 bases, leaving 13 bases between them. This CDR3 has 13 amino acids. As to time point: persistent/refractory GD, antithyroid drugs over 5 years with positive TRAb. RNA from PBMCs was the source of the TCR library. The patients were drawn from one endocrinology department in Xi'an, China. This clonotype was counted a few times. The antigen remains unidentified. Building the TCR beta libraries relied on iRepertoire HTBI primers, and CDR3 regions underwent Arm-PCR. TCRdb independently ran MiXCR on the multiplex PCR reads; one entry per CDR3 protein. The data show roughly 430,000 distinct CDR3 sequences, roughly 21% seen once.

Sample: peripheral blood mononuclear cells (PBMCs), taken when the disease was refractory, from a patient treated with antithyroid drugs. The TCR was taken from a female donor with Graves disease. The chain uses TRBV7-9 and TRBJ2-7, with D unresolved. CDR3 protein: CASSSTNGGEQYF. Written as DNA, the CDR3 is TGTGCCAGCAGCTCCACGAATGGTGGCGAGCAGTACTTC.